This T cell receptor (beta chain) appears in the sequencing data of a study of T cells after posttransplantation cyclophosphamide. Study results and caveats: Donor-recipient repertoire similarity was low at 1-2 months, rising over year one. TRB clonality was highly associated with recipient CMV seropositivity and reactivation. TRB overlap between skin or GI tissue T cells and blood was limited.

V lost 7 bases and J lost 1, with 12 bases in between. Germline V gives CDR1 MGHRA, CDR2 YSYEKL. The CDR3 extends over 14 amino acids. In regard to this clone: Its target is not known.

The method was immunoSEQ multiplex PCR; TCRdb's version includes in-frame clones alone and lacks a portion of them. The table has about 700 clones, roughly 80% seen once. The sequence was collected from a man aged 50 or older. V and J are TRBV4-1 and TRBJ2-3; D is unclear. Sequences were obtained from gut tissue. This CDR3 reads CASKPGEGTDTQYF. CDR3 nucleotides: TGCGCCAGCAAACCGGGTGAAGGCACAGATACGCAGTATTTT.